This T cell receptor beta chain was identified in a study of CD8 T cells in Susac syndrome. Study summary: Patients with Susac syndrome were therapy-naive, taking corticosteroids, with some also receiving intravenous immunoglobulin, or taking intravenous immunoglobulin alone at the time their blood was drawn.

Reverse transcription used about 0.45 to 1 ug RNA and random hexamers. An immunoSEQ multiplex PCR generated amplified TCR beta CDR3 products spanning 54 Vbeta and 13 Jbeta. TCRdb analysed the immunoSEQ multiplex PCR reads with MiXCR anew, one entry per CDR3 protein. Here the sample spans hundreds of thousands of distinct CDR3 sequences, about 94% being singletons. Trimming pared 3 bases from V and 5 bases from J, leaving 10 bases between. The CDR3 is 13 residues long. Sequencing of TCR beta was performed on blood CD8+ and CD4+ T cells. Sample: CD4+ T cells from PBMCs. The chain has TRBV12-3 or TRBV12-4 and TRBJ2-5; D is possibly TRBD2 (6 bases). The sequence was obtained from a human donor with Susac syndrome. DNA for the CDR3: TGTGCCAGCAGTTTGGGGGGAAAGGAGACCCAGTACTTC. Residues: CASSLGGKETQYF.